The clone carrying this T cell receptor gamma chain was picked up a small number of times. The target antigen is unknown. These data belong to a study of Vδ1+ human thymocytes. General study findings and limits: Donors shared many TRG clonotypes but few TRD clonotypes. Thymic TRG and TRD repertoires appeared highly polyclonal, with Gaussian CDR3 length distributions. Bulk repertoire data may be misinterpreted because of unexpected Vdelta2 sequences. Around 18% of thymic delta-chain sequences were Vdelta2, with few Vdelta3, unlike blood Vdelta1+ controls.

The template was reverse-transcribed extracted RNA. Multiplex PCR used pooled V-gene forward primers and a constant-region reverse primer to amplify CDR3s. TCRdb processed the multiplex PCR reads again with the CATT caller. The sample shows about 36,000 gamma-chain clones, just over 20% of them seen only once. CDR1 is EGSNGY and CDR2 is YDSYNSKV in the germline V gene. The V segment lost 0 bases and the J segment 12 bases; nucleotides outside the gene matches: 11. The CDR3 sequence is 13 residues long. Thymocytes were sorted as CD3+ TCRVdelta1+ TCRVdelta2- after alphabeta T cell depletion. J is TRGJ1 or TRGJ2 and V is TRGV2. The clonotype was recovered from a girl less than two years old who had congenital heart surgery. Sequences were obtained from Vdelta1+ gamma-delta thymocytes from the thymus. Subset described: FACS-sorted CD3+ TCRalphabeta- TCRVdelta1+ TCRVdelta2- thymocytes. The CDR3 coding sequence is TGTGCCACCTGGGACGGGCCAATACTCGGGAAACTCTTT. Translation gives CATWDGPILGKLF.